These 7 T cell receptor beta chains originate from one sample sequenced in a study of monozygotic twins with inflammatory bowel disease. TCRdb reprocessed the 5' RACE reads and stores each CDR3 protein as one record, lacking DNA. The sample's table shows around 140,000 distinct CDR3 sequences. Sequencing was done on a sample of blood. These receptors came from a human donor with ulcerative colitis or Crohn's disease, or a healthy co-twin of an affected twin (not recorded which).

The V call is TRBV5-1, the J call TRBJ2-4; TCRdb calls TRBD1, which cannot be checked without DNA. This CDR3 has 15 residues. The germline V gene has CDR1 SGHRS and CDR2 YFSETQ. The CDR3 is CASSFWDRGKNIQYF.

The J gene is TRBJ2-1, the V gene TRBV5-1; TCRdb picks TRBD2, but there is no DNA to check that call. Germline values: CDR1 SGHRS, CDR2 YFSETQ. This CDR3 contains 15 residues. CDR3 region: CASSLSGGTGNEQFF.

V is TRBV5-1 and J is TRBJ2-2; TCRdb's assignment of TRBD1 cannot be checked, as there is no DNA. This CDR3 region has 14 residues. Germline CDR1 is SGHRS and CDR2 is YFSETQ. CDR3 protein: CASSWTGDTGELFF.

This chain links TRBV30 with TRBJ2-7. The CDR3 is made up of 13 amino acids. Germline V gives CDR1 GTSNPN, CDR2 SVGIG (reference sequence). This chain's CDR3 is CAWSFRTLYEQYF.

The chain employs TRBV18 and TRBJ2-1; the D call of TRBD2 rests on TCRdb alone, since no DNA is present to check it. This CDR3 has 15 residues. CDR1 is KGHSH and CDR2 is LQKENI in the germline V gene. The CDR3 region is CANSPPQLAGGTQFF.

The chain is built from TRBV29-1 and TRBJ2-3; TCRdb lists TRBD1, though no DNA is available to test this call. The length of the CDR3 is 13 residues. The V gene's germline CDR1 is SQVTM and CDR2 ANQGSEA. The chain's CDR3 is CSVESQGPLSQYF.

CDR3 sequence reads: CASITGQGPDTQYF. The chain joins TRBV6-2 or TRBV6-3 to TRBJ2-3; there is no DNA to check the TCRdb D call of TRBD1. The CDR3 is 14 amino acids. Germline V lookup: CDR1 MNHEY, CDR2 SVGEGT.